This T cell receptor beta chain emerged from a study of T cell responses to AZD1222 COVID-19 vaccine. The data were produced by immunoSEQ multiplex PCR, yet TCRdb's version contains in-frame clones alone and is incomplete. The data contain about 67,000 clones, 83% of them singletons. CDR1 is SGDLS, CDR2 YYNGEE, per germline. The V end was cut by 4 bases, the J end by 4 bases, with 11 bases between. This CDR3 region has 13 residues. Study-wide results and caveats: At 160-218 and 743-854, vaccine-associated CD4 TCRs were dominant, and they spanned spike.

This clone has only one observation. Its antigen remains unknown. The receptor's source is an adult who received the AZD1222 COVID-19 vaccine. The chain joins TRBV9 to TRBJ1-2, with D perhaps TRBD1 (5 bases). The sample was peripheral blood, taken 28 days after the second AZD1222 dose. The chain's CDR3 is CASSPGTLYGYTF. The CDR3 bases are TGTGCCAGCAGCCCCGGGACCCTCTATGGCTACACCTTC.